This T cell receptor (beta chain) was captured by sequencing in a study of CD8+ T cells in alopecia areata. Overall study context: Female roughly 6-11-week-old C3H/HeJ recipients received skin from roughly 6-12-month-old C3H/HeJ graft donors with spontaneous alopecia.

In regard to this clone: Its antigen is not identified. Germline and genes: mouse. The read comes to an end 4 residues before the CDR3 does, leaving the germline J gene to fill in the end. Within the sample, other DNA sequences also encode this same CDR3.

Investigators isolated RNA and reverse transcribed it into cDNA to act as the sequencing template. Method: immunoSEQ multiplex PCR; TCRdb's copy keeps in-frame clones and lacks some. This table holds 250,000 or so clones with no singletons; the top ten claim about 1.1%. Findings and caveats of the study: It was less clear whether patients shared TCRs than it was in mice, possibly because of HLA. In lesional scalp, particularly from alopecia totalis/universalis, clonality was higher than in normal scalp. Scalp repertoires also include resident alphabeta T cells from normal skin.

Germline V gene data show CDR1 as NNHNN and CDR2 as SYGAGS (reference sequence). The ends were cut back, 0 bases at V and 0 bases at J, with 6 bases in the middle. CDR3 length: 15 amino acids. Cells pooled from cutaneous lymph nodes were sorted on CD4, CD8alpha, NKG2D, NKG2ACE and other markers. The TCR sequence derives from a C3H/HeJ mouse with alopecia areata. This line is of MHC haplotype H2-k. The V gene is TRBV13-2, the J gene TRBJ2-2; D unclear. Sequencing input: CD4+ T cells sorted from a lymph node. CDR3 loop: CASGDAQTNTGQLYF. The DNA read from the CDR3 is TGTGCCAGCGGTGATGCTCAGACAAACACCGGG.